These 22 T cell receptor beta chains share one sample of origin, sequenced in a study of T cells after somatic rescue of genetic block. Produced via immunoSEQ multiplex PCR; TCRdb's table is partial and in-frame only. The table lists 13,000 to 15,000 clones, 72% of them singletons. The sample was peripheral blood mononuclear cells (PBMCs). Receptors were obtained from a boy aged 5-17 years.

The rearrangement joins TRBV7-9 to TRBJ2-5; no definite D call. The CDR3 covers 12 residues. V dropped 5 bases and J dropped 5 bases, with 9 bases sitting between them. Germline V gives CDR1 SEHNR, CDR2 FQNEAQ (reference sequence). The CDR3 loop is CASSPGWETQYF. The CDR3 DNA follows: TGTGCCAGCAGCCCAGGATGGGAGACCCAGTACTTC.

This sequence joins TRBV5-1 and TRBJ2-7, with D possibly TRBD1 on 6 matching bases. The V gene lost 6 bases and the J gene lost 5 bases, with 12 bases spanning the gap. The CDR3 contains 12 residues. Germline values: CDR1 SGHRS, CDR2 YFSETQ. The CDR3 region has the DNA TGCGCCAGCAATCAGGGGTCCAACGAGCAGTACTTC. Amino acid sequence: CASNQGSNEQYF.

Notes on this clone: At one end the junction does not follow the germline gene, possibly because of a read error. The CDR3 is CASSPQPLQGWDF. In DNA form, the CDR3 reads TGTGCCAGCAGCCCTCAGCCCCTACAGGGGTGGGACTTC. The chain couples TRBV11-2 to TRBJ2-7; 7 bases align to TRBD1. Looked up from germline, CDR1 is SGHAT and CDR2 is FQNNGV. The CDR3 contains 13 residues.

A single count supports this clone. The chain carries TRBV5-1 and TRBJ1-6; TRBD1 matches at 7 bases. With V trimmed by 0 bases and J by 3 bases, 9 bases remained unmatched. Germline CDR1 and CDR2: SGHRS and YFSETQ. The length of the CDR3 is 18 residues. The DNA of the CDR3 is TGCGCCAGCAGCTTGGGTTCAGGGGGGCCCTTCTATAATTCACCCCTCCACTTT. It specifies CASSLGSGGPFYNSPLHF.

In this sample, this clone turned up a few times. The genes are TRBV7-6 and TRBJ1-2, with 12 bases aligning to TRBD1. Germline V gives CDR1 SGHVS, CDR2 FNYEAQ. J lost 0 bases, V lost 0 bases, and 5 bases had no gene match. This CDR3 region has 18 residues. CDR3 DNA sequence: TGTGCCAGCAGCTTAGCCCCGGGACAGGGGGCCGCTAACTATGGCTACACCTTC. This translates into CASSLAPGQGAANYGYTF.

This clone has a handful of counts. This chain connects TRBV4-1 to TRBJ1-5; D ambiguous. CDR1 and CDR2 from the germline V gene are MGHRA and YSYEKL. The CDR3 is 14 amino acids. V was cut by 4 bases and J by 5 bases, with 12 bases left in between. CDR3 nucleotides: TGCGCCAGCAGCCCTATGGCGGGCCATCAGCCCCAGCATTTT. This translates into CASSPMAGHQPQHF.

The chain combines TRBV10-1 with TRBJ1-2; TRBD1 aligns across 7 bases. This CDR3 is built from 13 residues. Germline values: CDR1 WNHNN, CDR2 SYGVQD (reference sequence). J gave up 5 bases and V 5 bases, and 5 bases lay outside the gene matches. Written as DNA, the CDR3 is TGCGCCAGCAGTTTGGACAGGTCGTATGGCTACACCTTC. Translation gives CASSLDRSYGYTF.

This sequence joins TRBV7-9 and TRBJ2-7, with 10 bases aligning to TRBD1. The V gene end was trimmed by 5 bases and the J gene end by 7 bases; junction bases not matched to a gene: 11. The CDR3 spans 15 residues. The V gene's germline CDR1 is SEHNR and CDR2 FQNEAQ (reference sequence). CDR3: CASSPSTGTGDEQYF. The CDR3 DNA sequence: TGTGCCAGCAGCCCGAGCACCGGGACAGGGGATGAGCAGTACTTC.

This sequence joins TRBV28 and TRBJ2-7; D is undetermined. This CDR3 contains 10 residues. Deletions cut 8 bases from V and 2 bases from J, with 4 bases between. Germline values: CDR1 MDHEN, CDR2 SYDVKM. CDR3 amino acids: CASGPYEQYF. The CDR3 bases are TGTGCCAGCGGGCCCTACGAGCAGTACTTC.

V usage is TRBV7-3 and J usage is TRBJ2-2, with a possible D match to TRBD1 (6 bases). The CDR3 extends over 15 amino acids. The germline gives CDR1 SGHTA, CDR2 FQGTGA. Between the trimmed V and J ends, which lost 5 bases and 0 bases, there was a span of 10 bases. CDR3 sequence: CASSPTGTNTGELFF. The CDR3 nucleotides are TGTGCCAGCAGCCCGACAGGAACGAACACCGGGGAGCTGTTTTTT.

This clone was detected only a few times. V is TRBV18 and J is TRBJ2-5, with no clear D. This CDR3 region has 11 residues. CDR1 is KGHSH, CDR2 LQKENI, per germline. The germline V and J ends were trimmed by 3 bases and 1 base, with 0 bases remaining between them. The CDR3 here is CASSPQETQYF. DNA of the CDR3: TGTGCCAGCTCACCCCAAGAGACCCAGTACTTC.

This clone has a handful of counts. The V and J genes are TRBV6-1 and TRBJ2-6; D is tentatively TRBD1 or TRBD2 (5 bases each). V lost 3 bases and J 0 bases, leaving 9 bases between the germline ends. In germline, CDR1 is MNHNS, CDR2 SASEGT. The CDR3 totals 16 residues. Here the CDR3 DNA reads TGTGCCAGCAGTGATGGGGACGGCTCTGGGGCCAACGTCCTGACTTTC. Residues: CASSDGDGSGANVLTF.

J is TRBJ2-5 and V is TRBV18; the D gene could be TRBD1 or TRBD2 (6 bases each). There are 14 residues in the CDR3. V was cut by 1 base and J by 1 base, with 7 bases left in between. Germline V CDR1 and CDR2: KGHSH, LQKENI. The CDR3 sequence is CASSPRGAQETQYF. The DNA for the CDR3 is TGTGCCAGCTCACCACGGGGGGCCCAAGAGACCCAGTACTTC.

The rearrangement links TRBV7-2 to TRBJ2-1; no clear D gene. The CDR3 is made up of 16 amino acids. CDR1 SGHTA and CDR2 FQGNSA come from the germline V gene. The V and J ends lost 5 bases and 7 bases respectively, with 21 bases between them. DNA for the CDR3: TGTGCCAGCAGCCAAGTTTCCCAAGGACGTGCTAATGAGCAGTTCTTC. Encoded protein: CASSQVSQGRANEQFF.

This clone showed up just a few times. The chain is built from TRBV6-4 and TRBJ2-3; TRBD2 agrees at 12 bases. Per the germline V gene, CDR1 is MRHNA and CDR2 is SNTAGT. The CDR3 is 17 residues long. J lost 1 base, V lost 5 bases, and 7 bases had no gene match. The CDR3 loop is CASSRGLAGHGTDTQYF. The DNA of the CDR3 is TGTGCCAGCAGTAGGGGACTAGCGGGTCACGGCACAGATACGCAGTATTTT.

The chain carries TRBV7-9 and TRBJ2-3; no reliable D call. This CDR3 comprises 12 residues. CDR1 SEHNR and CDR2 FQNEAQ come from the germline V gene (reference sequence). Trimming took 6 bases from V and 5 from J, leaving 9 bases between them. CDR3 region: CASRRQIDTQYF. CDR3 DNA sequence: TGTGCCAGCAGAAGGCAAATAGATACGCAGTATTTT.

The V and J genes are TRBV19 and TRBJ1-4; TRBD1 agrees at 9 bases. Germline V gives CDR1 LNHDA, CDR2 SQIVND (reference sequence). The ends lost 7 bases at V and 8 bases at J; junction bases unmatched: 11. The CDR3 is 15 residues long. CDR3 region: CASKDLGTGYEKLFF. The CDR3 bases are TGTGCCAGTAAGGACCTGGGGACAGGGTACGAAAAACTGTTTTTT.

The chain links TRBV5-1 to TRBJ2-3; D remains unclear. The ends were cut back, 4 bases at V and 6 bases at J, with 21 bases in the middle. Germline values: CDR1 SGHRS, CDR2 YFSETQ. The CDR3 has 16 amino acids. In nucleotides, the CDR3 is TGCGCCAGCAGCCGCCCTCTCTCCGTAGTGGAGGATACGCAGTATTTT. Translated, it gives CASSRPLSVVEDTQYF.

This clone was found a few times. This chain links TRBV5-1 with TRBJ2-1, with TRBD2 identical over 10 bases. Germline lookup yields CDR1 SGHRS and CDR2 YFSETQ. V gave up 4 bases and J gave up 9 bases; unmatched junction bases: 22. CDR3 length: 19 amino acids. The CDR3 is CASSPSGTSVGRSVLEQFF. CDR3 nucleotides: TGCGCCAGCAGCCCCTCCGGGACTAGCGTCGGCCGGAGCGTCCTTGAGCAGTTCTTC.

The V and J genes are TRBV10-3 and TRBJ2-5; D perhaps matches TRBD1 (6 bases). Per germline, CDR1 ENHRY and CDR2 SYGVKD. Trimming pared 10 bases from V and 5 bases from J, leaving 17 bases between. The CDR3 is 13 amino acids. The CDR3 nucleotides read TGTGCCAGCGGTACAGGGTTAGTGGAGACCCAGTACTTC. Residues: CASGTGLVETQYF.

CDR3 nucleotide sequence: TGTGCCAGCAGCTTGCTACTAGCGGGATACAATGAGCAGTTCTTC. Its protein is CASSLLLAGYNEQFF. The V call is TRBV5-6, the J call TRBJ2-1; TRBD2 matches at 10 bases. CDR1 is SGHDT and CDR2 is YYEEEE in the germline V gene. The CDR3 has 15 residues. The J segment lost 4 bases and the V segment lost 1 base, leaving 2 bases of the junction unmatched.

The J gene is TRBJ2-5, the V gene TRBV6-5, with 8 bases lining up with TRBD2. The CDR3 totals 16 residues. Per the germline V gene, CDR1 is MNHEY and CDR2 is SVGAGI. With 3 bases clipped from V and 2 bases from J, the junction kept 8 bases outside the gene matches. The DNA of the CDR3 is TGTGCCAGCAGTTATAACCAGCGGGGGCCTCAAGAGACCCAGTACTTC. Its protein product is CASSYNQRGPQETQYF.